Below are 22 T cell receptor beta chains sequenced from a single sample in a study of blood T cell repertoires in COVID-19 (dated by TCRdb to the early 2020s). Receptor libraries were prepared by the immunoSEQ multiplex PCR assay. TCRdb retrieved this table from immuneACCESS and kept in-frame rearrangements only. Not all clones are present; in checked studies, unresolved V genes account for under half, and no reason is known for the remainder. The sample records 150,000 to 200,000 clones, approximately 90% of which are singletons. The ten largest clonotypes hold about 0.98% of the sample. Sequencing was done on a sample of peripheral blood. The receptors stem from a man younger than 35 with acute or convalescent COVID-19.

This clone was seen only a few times. This sequence joins TRBV3-1 (or the pseudogene TRBV3-2) and TRBJ1-5; TRBD1 matches 8 bases. This CDR3 has 14 amino acids. The junction had 7 bases not matched to a gene; V was cut back by 6 bases and J by 6 bases. Germline V lookup: CDR1 LGHDT, CDR2 YNNKEL (reference sequence). The CDR3 nucleotides read TGTGCCAGCAGACAGACAGGGGTTGGTCAGCCCCAGCATTTT. Its translation is CASRQTGVGQPQHF.

The chain couples TRBV30 to TRBJ2-7; 9 bases fit TRBD1. The CDR3 extends over 14 amino acids. In germline, CDR1 is GTSNPN, CDR2 SVGIG (reference sequence). The V and J ends lost 3 bases and 5 bases, in that order; junction bases with no gene match: 8. CDR3 loop: CAWRVPGQGHEQYV. In DNA form, the CDR3 reads TGTGCCTGGAGGGTTCCGGGACAGGGTCACGAGCAGTACGTC.

This chain links TRBV24-1 with TRBJ2-5; D remains ambiguous. The germline V gene has CDR1 KGHDR and CDR2 SFDVKD. Trimming cost V 7 bases and J 0 bases, with 8 bases left between them. The CDR3 spans 13 residues. The CDR3 DNA is TGTGCCACCAGGGGCAGGAACCAAGAGACCCAGTACTTC. This codes for CATRGRNQETQYF.

The CDR3 here is CAWSKANQPQHF. The CDR3 DNA is TGTGCCTGGAGTAAAGCCAATCAGCCCCAGCATTTT. The chain is built from TRBV30 and TRBJ1-5; no firm D call. Germline-derived CDR1 and CDR2 are GTSNPN and SVGIG (reference sequence). Trimming pared 2 bases from V and 3 bases from J, leaving 5 bases between. This CDR3 has 12 residues. The variable domain in full, completed from reference TRBV30 and TRBJ1-5, reads SQTIHQWPATLVQPVGSPLSLECTVEGTSNPNLYWYRQAAGRGLQLLFYSVGIGQISSEVPQNLSASRPQDRQFILSSKKLLLSDSGFYLCAWSKANQPQHFGDGTRLSIL.

The chain carries TRBV6-5 and TRBJ1-1; 7 bases line up with TRBD1. J gave up 5 bases and V 9 bases, and 15 bases lay outside the gene matches. The germline CDR1 and CDR2 sequences are MNHEY and SVGAGI. The CDR3 sequence is 15 residues long. The CDR3 bases are TGTGCCAGTTTACGCACGGAGACAGGGTTAACTGAAGCTTTCTTT. Residues: CASLRTETGLTEAFF.

The chain has TRBV6-5 and TRBJ2-7; maybe TRBD1 (6 bases). The CDR3 loop spans 15 amino acids. V dropped 7 bases and J dropped 4 bases, with 20 bases sitting between them. The germline V gene encodes CDR1 MNHEY and CDR2 SVGAGI. The CDR3 sequence is CASKKRQELEYEQYF. CDR3 coding DNA: TGTGCCAGCAAGAAACGACAGGAACTCGAATACGAGCAGTACTTC.

This sequence joins TRBV18 and TRBJ2-7; 7 bases are shared with TRBD1. The V gene's germline CDR1 is KGHSH and CDR2 LQKENI. V lost 0 bases, J lost 3 bases, and 2 bases stayed unmatched. There are 14 residues in the CDR3. Here the CDR3 DNA reads TGTGCCAGCTCACCACCGGGACAGAACTACGAGCAGTACTTC. This encodes CASSPPGQNYEQYF. Together with reference TRBV18 and TRBJ2-7, the CDR3 gives the full variable domain: NAGVMQNPRHLVRRRGQEARLRCSPMKGHSHVYWYRQLPEEGLKFMVYLQKENIIDESGMPKERFSAEFPKEGPSILRIQQVVRGDSAAYFCASSPPGQNYEQYFGPGTRLTVT.

J is TRBJ2-5 and V is TRBV3-1 (or the pseudogene TRBV3-2); 8 nucleotides line up with TRBD2. Germline CDR1 reads LGHDT; CDR2 reads YNNKEL (reference sequence). The length of the CDR3 is 15 residues. Trimming took 5 bases from V and 1 from J; bases not matched to a gene: 6. CDR3 in amino acids: CASSFRGGLQETQYF. CDR3 sequence (DNA): TGTGCCAGCAGCTTTCGCGGGGGGCTCCAAGAGACCCAGTACTTC.

This chain connects TRBV7-6 to TRBJ2-7, with D uncertain. V was shortened by 0 bases and J by 5 bases, with 8 bases between the two germline ends. Per germline, CDR1 SGHVS and CDR2 FNYEAQ. CDR3 size: 13 residues. CDR3 residues: CASSLALKNEQYF. The CDR3 nucleotides are TGTGCCAGCAGCTTAGCCCTAAAAAACGAGCAGTACTTC.

V and J are TRBV5-6 and TRBJ1-3, with 7 nucleotides matching TRBD1. This CDR3 is built from 15 residues. CDR1 SGHDT and CDR2 YYEEEE come from the germline V gene. The V gene end was trimmed by 4 bases and the J gene end by 0 bases; junction bases not matched to a gene: 4. DNA for the CDR3: TGTGCCAGCAGCCCGGGGACAGACTCTGGAAACACCATATATTTT. It is translated as CASSPGTDSGNTIYF.

The chain is built from TRBV11-2 and TRBJ2-7, with TRBD1 as a possible D gene (6 bases). V lost 5 bases and J 1 base, leaving 12 bases between the germline ends. This CDR3 spans 14 amino acids. Germline CDR1 reads SGHAT; CDR2 reads FQNNGV. The CDR3 region has the DNA TGTGCCAGCAGCGTCCGGGACACTTCCTACGAGCAGTACTTC. Its translation is CASSVRDTSYEQYF. The whole variable domain, remainder taken from reference TRBV11-2 and TRBJ2-7, is EAGVAQSPRYKIIEKRQSVAFWCNPISGHATLYWYQQILGQGPKLLIQFQNNGVVDDSQLPKDRFSAERLKGVDSTLKIQPAKLEDSAVYLCASSVRDTSYEQYFGPGTRLTVT.

The chain uses TRBV30 and TRBJ1-3; weak D call: TRBD1 (6 bases). Trimming removed 0 bases at V and 0 bases at J, with 27 bases between. The germline V gene encodes CDR1 GTSNPN and CDR2 SVGIG (reference sequence). The CDR3 runs to 21 residues. In DNA, the CDR3 is TGTGCCTGGAGTGTACGCCGGGGGGCTTGGGGTGCGGAACTCTCTGGAAACACCATATATTTT. This translates into CAWSVRRGAWGAELSGNTIYF. The full variable domain, with the rest looked up from reference TRBV30 and TRBJ1-3, is SQTIHQWPATLVQPVGSPLSLECTVEGTSNPNLYWYRQAAGRGLQLLFYSVGIGQISSEVPQNLSASRPQDRQFILSSKKLLLSDSGFYLCAWSVRRGAWGAELSGNTIYFGEGSWLTVV.

V usage is TRBV6-4 and J usage is TRBJ1-4; 9 bases align to TRBD1. CDR1 MRHNA and CDR2 SNTAGT come from the germline V gene. Losses at the gene ends were 3 bases for V and 8 bases for J; bases not matched to a gene: 7. The CDR3 contains 15 residues. CDR3 loop: CASSEQGASSEKLFF. CDR3 DNA: TGTGCCAGCAGTGAACAGGGGGCGTCGAGCGAAAAACTGTTTTTT.

This chain uses TRBV11-2 with TRBJ1-2, with D maybe TRBD1 (5 bases). CDR1 SGHAT and CDR2 FQNNGV come from the germline V gene. The ends were cut back, 0 bases at V and 1 base at J, with 12 bases in the middle. The CDR3 is made up of 16 amino acids. CDR3 bases: TGTGCCAGCAGCTTAGATCGGGGGGGAATTAACTATGGCTACACCTTC. It specifies CASSLDRGGINYGYTF.

This clone was found once. The V call is TRBV10-3, the J call TRBJ1-5, with D hard to call. The germline V gene encodes CDR1 ENHRY and CDR2 SYGVKD. Trimming took off 0 bases at V and 2 bases at J, with 8 bases between the two ends. This CDR3 has 15 residues. The CDR3 reads CAISESGLGNQPQHF. In DNA form, the CDR3 reads TGTGCCATCAGTGAGTCAGGACTGGGCAATCAGCCCCAGCATTTT.

The CDR3 loop reads CASSPNTDTQYF. In DNA form, the CDR3 reads TGTGCCAGCAGCCCAAACACAGATACGCAGTATTTT. The V and J genes are TRBV7-8 and TRBJ2-3; unclear D gene. Looked up from germline, CDR1 is SGHVS and CDR2 is FQNEAQ. The CDR3 spans 12 residues. Trimming removed 5 bases from V and 2 bases from J, with 5 bases in between.

The chain combines TRBV7-9 with TRBJ2-3, with 8 positions matching TRBD2. J lost 3 bases, V lost 4 bases, and 6 bases had no gene match. CDR3 size: 15 residues. Germline V gene data show CDR1 as SEHNR and CDR2 as FQNEAQ (reference sequence). This chain's CDR3 is CASSYTGGRTDTQYF. The CDR3 region has the DNA TGTGCCAGCAGCTACACGGGGGGGCGGACAGATACGCAGTATTTT. Supplemented by reference TRBV7-9 and TRBJ2-3, the full variable domain reads DTGVSQNPRHKITKRGQNVTFRCDPISEHNRLYWYRQTLGQGPEFLTYFQNEAQLEKSRLLSDRFSAERPKGSFSTLEIQRTEQGDSAMYLCASSYTGGRTDTQYFGPGTRLTVL.

This clone has only one observation. The gene calls are TRBV19 and TRBJ1-6, with a possible D match to TRBD1 (5 bases). The CDR3 length is 12 residues. Germline V lookup: CDR1 LNHDA, CDR2 SQIVND (reference sequence). Trimming shortened V by 5 bases and J by 13 bases, and 12 bases separated the two germline ends. The CDR3 is CASSDSLKPLHF. CDR3 bases: TGTGCCAGTAGTGACAGTCTTAAGCCCCTCCACTTT.

This clone was observed a few times. The CDR3 nucleotides read TGCAGTGCTAGTAGGGGGCGAGGAAACACCATATATTTT. This gives the protein CSASRGRGNTIYF. This chain uses TRBV20-1 with TRBJ1-3, with 7 positions matching TRBD1. The germline gives CDR1 DFQATT, CDR2 SNEGSKA (reference sequence). The junction had 3 bases not matched to a gene; V was cut back by 3 bases and J by 4 bases. The CDR3 has 13 amino acids.

The chain has TRBV9 and TRBJ2-1; 9 nucleotides match TRBD1. Germline V gene data show CDR1 as SGDLS and CDR2 as YYNGEE. The CDR3 loop spans 16 amino acids. Losses at the gene ends were 2 bases for V and 2 bases for J; bases not matched to a gene: 5. The CDR3: CASSVGQGITYNEQFF. The CDR3 DNA follows: TGTGCCAGCAGCGTGGGACAGGGTATAACCTACAATGAGCAGTTCTTC. Variable domain in full (rest from reference TRBV9 and TRBJ2-1): DSGVTQTPKHLITATGQRVTLRCSPRSGDLSVYWYQQSLDQGLQFLIQYYNGEERAKGNILERFSAQQFPDLHSELNLSSLELGDSALYFCASSVGQGITYNEQFFGPGTRLTVL.

V and J are TRBV19 and TRBJ1-6; D might be TRBD1 (6 bases). The length of the CDR3 is 15 residues. The V gene's germline CDR1 is LNHDA and CDR2 SQIVND (reference sequence). The germline V and J ends were trimmed by 9 bases and 7 bases, with 19 bases remaining between them. CDR3 in amino acids: CASNLGGIGNSPLHF. CDR3 nucleotides: TGTGCCAGCAATCTTGGGGGCATTGGGAATTCACCCCTCCACTTT. Full variable domain (outside the CDR3, taken from reference TRBV19 and TRBJ1-6): DGGITQSPKYLFRKEGQNVTLSCEQNLNHDAMYWYRQDPGQGLRLIYYSQIVNDFQKGDIAEGYSVSREKKESFPLTVTSAQKNPTAFYLCASNLGGIGNSPLHFGNGTRLTVT.

CDR3 in amino acids: CASSDRTEGEQFF. CDR3 sequence (DNA): TGCGCCAGCAGCGACAGGACCGAGGGCGAGCAGTTCTTC. This chain links TRBV10-1 with TRBJ2-1; D possibly corresponds to TRBD1 (6 bases). From germline, CDR1 is WNHNN and CDR2 SYGVQD (reference sequence). The CDR3 length is 13 residues. Deletions cut 6 bases from V and 10 bases from J, with 16 bases between.